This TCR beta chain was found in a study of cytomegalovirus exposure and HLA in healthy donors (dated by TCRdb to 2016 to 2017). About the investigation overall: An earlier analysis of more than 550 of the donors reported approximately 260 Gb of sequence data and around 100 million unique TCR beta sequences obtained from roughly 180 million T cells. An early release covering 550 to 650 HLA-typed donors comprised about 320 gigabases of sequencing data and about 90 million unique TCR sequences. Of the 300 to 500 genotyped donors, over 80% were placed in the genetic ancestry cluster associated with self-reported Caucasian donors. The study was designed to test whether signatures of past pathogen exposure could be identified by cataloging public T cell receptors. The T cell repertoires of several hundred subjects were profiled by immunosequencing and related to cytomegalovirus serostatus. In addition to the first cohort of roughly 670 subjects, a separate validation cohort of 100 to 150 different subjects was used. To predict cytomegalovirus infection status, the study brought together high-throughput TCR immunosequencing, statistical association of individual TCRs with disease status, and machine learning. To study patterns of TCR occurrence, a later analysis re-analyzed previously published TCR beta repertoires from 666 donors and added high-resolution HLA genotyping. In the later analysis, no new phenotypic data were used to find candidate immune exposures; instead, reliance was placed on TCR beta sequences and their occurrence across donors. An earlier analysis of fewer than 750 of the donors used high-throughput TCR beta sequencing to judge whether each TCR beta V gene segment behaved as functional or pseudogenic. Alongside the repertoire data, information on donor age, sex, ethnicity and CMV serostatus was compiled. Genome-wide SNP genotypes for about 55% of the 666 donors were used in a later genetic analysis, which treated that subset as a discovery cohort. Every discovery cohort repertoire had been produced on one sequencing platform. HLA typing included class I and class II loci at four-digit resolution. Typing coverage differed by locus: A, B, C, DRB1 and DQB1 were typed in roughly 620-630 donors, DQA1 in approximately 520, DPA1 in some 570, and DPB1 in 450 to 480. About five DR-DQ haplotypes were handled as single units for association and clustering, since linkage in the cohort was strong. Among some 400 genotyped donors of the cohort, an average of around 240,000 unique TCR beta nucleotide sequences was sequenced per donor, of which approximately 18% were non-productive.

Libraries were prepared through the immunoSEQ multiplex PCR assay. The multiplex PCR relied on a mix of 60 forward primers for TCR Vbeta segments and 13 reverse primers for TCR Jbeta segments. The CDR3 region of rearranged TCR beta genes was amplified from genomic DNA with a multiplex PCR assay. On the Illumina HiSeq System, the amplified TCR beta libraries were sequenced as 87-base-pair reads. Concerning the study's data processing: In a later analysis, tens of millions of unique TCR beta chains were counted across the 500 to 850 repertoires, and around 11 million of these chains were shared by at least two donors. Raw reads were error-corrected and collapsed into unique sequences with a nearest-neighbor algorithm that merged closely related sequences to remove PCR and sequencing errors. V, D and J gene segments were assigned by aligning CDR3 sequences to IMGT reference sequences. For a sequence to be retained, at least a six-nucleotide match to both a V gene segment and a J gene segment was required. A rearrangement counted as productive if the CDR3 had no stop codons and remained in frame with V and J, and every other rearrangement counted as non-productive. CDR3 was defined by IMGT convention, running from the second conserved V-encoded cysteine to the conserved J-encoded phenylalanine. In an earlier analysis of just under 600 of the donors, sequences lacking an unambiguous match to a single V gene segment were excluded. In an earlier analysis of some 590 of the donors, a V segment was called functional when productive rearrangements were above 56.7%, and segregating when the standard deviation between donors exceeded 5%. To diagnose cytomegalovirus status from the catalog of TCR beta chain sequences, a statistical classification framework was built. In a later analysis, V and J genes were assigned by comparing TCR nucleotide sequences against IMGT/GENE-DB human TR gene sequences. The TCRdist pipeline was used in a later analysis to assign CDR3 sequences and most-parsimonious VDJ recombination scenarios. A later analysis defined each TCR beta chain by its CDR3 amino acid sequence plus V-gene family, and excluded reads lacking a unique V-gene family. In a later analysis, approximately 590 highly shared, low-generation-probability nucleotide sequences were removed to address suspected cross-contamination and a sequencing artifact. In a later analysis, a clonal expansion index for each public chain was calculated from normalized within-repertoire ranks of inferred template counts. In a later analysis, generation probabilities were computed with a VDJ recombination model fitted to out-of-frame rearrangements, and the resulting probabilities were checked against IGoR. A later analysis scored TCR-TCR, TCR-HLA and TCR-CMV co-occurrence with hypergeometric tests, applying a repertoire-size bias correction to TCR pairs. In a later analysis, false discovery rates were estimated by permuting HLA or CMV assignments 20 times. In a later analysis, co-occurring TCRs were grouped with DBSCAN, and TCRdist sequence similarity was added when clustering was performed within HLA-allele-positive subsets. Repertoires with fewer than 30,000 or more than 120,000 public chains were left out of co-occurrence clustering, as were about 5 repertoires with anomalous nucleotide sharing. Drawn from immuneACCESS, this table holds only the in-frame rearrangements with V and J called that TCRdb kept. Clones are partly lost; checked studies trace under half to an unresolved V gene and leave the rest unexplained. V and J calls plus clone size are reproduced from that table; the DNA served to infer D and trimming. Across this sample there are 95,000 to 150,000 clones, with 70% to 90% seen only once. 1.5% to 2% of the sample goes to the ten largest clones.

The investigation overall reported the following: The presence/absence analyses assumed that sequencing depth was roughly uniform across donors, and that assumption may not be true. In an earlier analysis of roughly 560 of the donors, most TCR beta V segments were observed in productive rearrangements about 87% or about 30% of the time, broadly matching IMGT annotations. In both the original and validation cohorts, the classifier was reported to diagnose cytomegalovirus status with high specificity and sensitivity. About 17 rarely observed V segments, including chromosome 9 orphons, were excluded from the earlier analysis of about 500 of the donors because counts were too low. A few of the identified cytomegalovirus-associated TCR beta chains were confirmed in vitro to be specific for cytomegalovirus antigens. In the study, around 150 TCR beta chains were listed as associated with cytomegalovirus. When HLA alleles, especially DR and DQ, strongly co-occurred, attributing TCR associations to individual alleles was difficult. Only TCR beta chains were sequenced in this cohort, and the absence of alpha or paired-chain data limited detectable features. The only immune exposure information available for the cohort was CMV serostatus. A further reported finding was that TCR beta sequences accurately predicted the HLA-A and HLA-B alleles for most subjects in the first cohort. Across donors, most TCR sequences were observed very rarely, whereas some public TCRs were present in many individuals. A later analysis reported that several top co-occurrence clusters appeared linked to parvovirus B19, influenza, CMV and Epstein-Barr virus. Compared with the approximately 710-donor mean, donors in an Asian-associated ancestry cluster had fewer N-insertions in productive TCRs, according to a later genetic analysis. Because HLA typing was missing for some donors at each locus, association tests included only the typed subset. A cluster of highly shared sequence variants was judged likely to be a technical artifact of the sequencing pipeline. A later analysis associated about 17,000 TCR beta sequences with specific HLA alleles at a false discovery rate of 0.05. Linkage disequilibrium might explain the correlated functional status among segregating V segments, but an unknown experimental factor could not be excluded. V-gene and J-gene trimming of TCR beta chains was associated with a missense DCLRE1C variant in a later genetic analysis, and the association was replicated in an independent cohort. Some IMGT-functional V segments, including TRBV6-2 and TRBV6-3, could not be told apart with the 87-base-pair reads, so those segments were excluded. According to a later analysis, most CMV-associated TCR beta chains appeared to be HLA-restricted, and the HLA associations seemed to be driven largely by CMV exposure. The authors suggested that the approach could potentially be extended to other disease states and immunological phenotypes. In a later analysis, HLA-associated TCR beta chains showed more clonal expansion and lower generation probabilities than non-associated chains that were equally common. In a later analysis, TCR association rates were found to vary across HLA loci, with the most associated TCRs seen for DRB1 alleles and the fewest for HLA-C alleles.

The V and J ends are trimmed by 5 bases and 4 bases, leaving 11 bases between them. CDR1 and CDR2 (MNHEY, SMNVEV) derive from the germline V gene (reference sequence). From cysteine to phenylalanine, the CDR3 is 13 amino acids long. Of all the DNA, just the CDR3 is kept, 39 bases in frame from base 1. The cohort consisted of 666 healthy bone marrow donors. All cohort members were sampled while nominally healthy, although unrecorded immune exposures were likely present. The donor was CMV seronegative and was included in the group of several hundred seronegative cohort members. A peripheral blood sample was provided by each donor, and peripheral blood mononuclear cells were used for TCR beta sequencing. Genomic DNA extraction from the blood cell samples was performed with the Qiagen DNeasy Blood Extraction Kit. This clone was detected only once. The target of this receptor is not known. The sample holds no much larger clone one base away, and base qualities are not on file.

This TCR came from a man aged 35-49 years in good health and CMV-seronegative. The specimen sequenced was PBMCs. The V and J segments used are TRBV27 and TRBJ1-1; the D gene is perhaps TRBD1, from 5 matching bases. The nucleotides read TGTGCCAGCAGTCGCCAGGGTATCACTGAAGCTTTCTTT. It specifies CASSRQGITEAFF.